This entry features one T cell receptor (beta chain) sequence. These data are taken from a study of shared clonotypes between healthy human individuals. Assay execution took place at the deep level. Assay used: immunoSEQ multiplex PCR; TCRdb lists only in-frame clones, some missing. The sample holds about 2 million clones; about 95% are singletons and the top ten take 0.1% to 0.15%. Adults of Caucasian background living in Nashville, Tennessee made up all donors. From germline, CDR1 is MNHNY and CDR2 SVGAGI (reference sequence). The CDR3 is 13 residues long. V gave up 6 bases and J gave up 3 bases, with 12 bases separating them.

The rearrangement joins TRBV6-6 to TRBJ2-7; D possibly corresponds to TRBD1 (5 bases). The sequence derives from a man between 18 and 35 years old in good health. Sequencing input: naive CD4+ T cells sorted from blood. This sample's subset: CD45RA+ positively selected. CDR3 protein: CASSRAESYEQYF. The CDR3 DNA sequence: TGTGCCAGCAGCAGGGCAGAGAGCTACGAGCAGTACTTC.